What follows describes a single TCR beta chain. PCR used 60 Vbeta primers and 13 Jbeta primers. Method: immunoSEQ multiplex PCR; TCRdb's copy keeps in-frame clones and lacks some. The sample consists of 150,000 to 200,000 clones, over 75% of them appearing once. This sample was included in a study of cytomegalovirus exposure and HLA in healthy donors. The receptor's source is a male donor in good health and CMV-seronegative. Sequencing input: PBMCs.

The CDR3 DNA is TGTGCCAGCAGCTTAGCAGGCGGGGTGCACTTTGGAAACACCATATATTTT. This sequence encodes CASSLAGGVHFGNTIYF. The chain joins TRBV7-9 to TRBJ1-3; the D is unclear. The length of the CDR3 is 17 residues. V was clipped by 0 bases and J by 3 bases, with 15 bases between them. Germline V gene lookup returns CDR1 SEHNR and CDR2 FQNEAQ (reference sequence).